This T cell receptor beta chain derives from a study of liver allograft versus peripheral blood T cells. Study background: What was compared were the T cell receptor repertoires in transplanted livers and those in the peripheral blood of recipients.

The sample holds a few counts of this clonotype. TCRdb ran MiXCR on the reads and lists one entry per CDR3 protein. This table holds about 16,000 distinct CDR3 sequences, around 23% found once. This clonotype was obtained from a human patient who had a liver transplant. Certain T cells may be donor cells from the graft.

The CDR3 loop reads CASSLRSGGNYGYTF. The CDR3 region has the DNA TGTGCCAGCAGCTTAAGGTCCGGAGGGAACTATGGCTACACCTTC. This chain joins TRBV7-2 and TRBJ1-2; D is unclear. This CDR3 is 15 amino acids long. CDR1 SGHTA and CDR2 FQGNSA come from the germline V gene. Trimming took off 2 bases at V and 2 bases at J, with 12 bases between the two ends. Looking up the rest from reference TRBV7-2 and TRBJ1-2 gives the full variable domain: GAGVSQSPSNKVTEKGKDVELRCDPISGHTALYWYRQSLGQGLEFLIYFQGNSAPDKSGLPSDRFSAERTGGSVSTLTIQRTQQEDSAVYLCASSLRSGGNYGYTFGSGTRLTVV.